Listed below are T cell receptor beta chains from one sample, sequenced in a study of cytomegalovirus exposure and HLA in healthy donors. Using immunoSEQ multiplex PCR, the repertoire was profiled, and TCRdb retains in-frame clones only, with some absent. The record lists more than 110,000 clones, of which the ten most abundant hold roughly 2.5%. The sample consisted of PBMCs. These receptors were obtained from a man aged 40-49 years in good health and CMV-seronegative. Each CDR3 is given with its conserved first and last residue. Each record gives: D gene, J gene, V gene, CDR3 protein, CDR3 DNA. A D gene is named only where the DNA matches it firmly.

>-|TRBJ2-2|TRBV5-8
CASSLGDTNTGELFF
TGTGCCAGCAGCTTGGGGGACACTAACACCGGGGAGCTGTTTTTT
>-|TRBJ1-1|TRBV10-1
CASSEWGRLTEAFF
TGCGCCAGCAGTGAGTGGGGGCGCCTCACTGAAGCTTTCTTT
>TRBD1|TRBJ2-6|TRBV5-6
CASSLWDRAGANVLTF
TGTGCCAGCAGCTTGTGGGACAGGGCTGGGGCCAACGTCCTGACTTTC
>TRBD1|TRBJ1-2|TRBV11-2
CASTPDRGGYGYTF
TGTGCCAGCACCCCGGACAGGGGGGGCTATGGCTACACCTTC
>-|TRBJ1-1|TRBV5-1
CASSLGSGTEAFF
TGCGCCAGCAGCTTGGGGAGTGGTACTGAAGCTTTCTTT
>-|TRBJ1-5|TRBV30
CAQLRSAGDQPQHF
TGTGCCCAACTCAGGTCCGCGGGAGATCAGCCCCAGCATTTT
>-|TRBJ2-7|TRBV7-2
CASSLGGLYEQYF
TGTGCCAGCAGCTTAGGGGGGCTCTACGAGCAGTACTTC
>TRBD1|TRBJ1-2|TRBV23-1
CASKPGQGYGYTF
TGCGCCAGCAAACCGGGACAGGGGTATGGCTACACCTTC
>-|TRBJ1-2|TRBV5-1
CASSLDRYGYTF
TGCGCCAGCAGCTTGGACAGATATGGCTACACCTTC
>TRBD2|TRBJ2-1|TRBV5-1
CASSSLLAGGANEQFF
TGCGCCAGCAGCTCCCTCCTAGCGGGGGGTGCCAATGAGCAGTTCTTC
>TRBD1|TRBJ2-4|TRBV18
CASSSTGSLAKNIQYF
TGTGCCAGCTCATCGACAGGGTCGTTAGCCAAAAACATTCAGTACTTC